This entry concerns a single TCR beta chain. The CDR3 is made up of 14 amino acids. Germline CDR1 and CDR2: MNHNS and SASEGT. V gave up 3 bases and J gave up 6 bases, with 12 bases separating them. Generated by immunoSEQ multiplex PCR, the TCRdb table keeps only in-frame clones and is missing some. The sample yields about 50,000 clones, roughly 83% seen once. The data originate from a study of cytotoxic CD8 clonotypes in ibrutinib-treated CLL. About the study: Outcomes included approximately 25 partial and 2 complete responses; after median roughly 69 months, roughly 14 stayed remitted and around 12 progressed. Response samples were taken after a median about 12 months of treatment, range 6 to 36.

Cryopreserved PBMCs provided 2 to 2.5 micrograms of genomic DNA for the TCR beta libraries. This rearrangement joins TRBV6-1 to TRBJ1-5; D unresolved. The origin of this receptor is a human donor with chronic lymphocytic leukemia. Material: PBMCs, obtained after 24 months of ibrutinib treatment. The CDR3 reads CASSEGPASQPQHF. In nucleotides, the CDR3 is TGTGCCAGCAGTGAGGGCCCCGCCAGTCAGCCCCAGCATTTT.